This record looks at one TCR beta chain sequence and its context. This clone came up once. It has no known antigen specificity. One base away there is no much larger clone; base qualities are not given. Genomic DNA was extracted with the QIAamp DNA kit from frozen aliquots of unsorted single-cell suspensions. The tumour samples consisted of surgically resected non-small cell lung cancer tissue. Tissues arrived within 2 hours of resection and were immediately processed into single-cell suspensions. Tissue was mechanically dissociated and enzymatically digested with DNase I, collagenase I and hyaluronidase for approximately 32 minutes at 37 °C, then filtered and RBC-lysed. Here V drops 7 bases and J drops 4 bases, and the junction holds 6 bases not matched to any gene. Sequences KGHSH (CDR1) and LQKENI (CDR2) are obtained from the germline V gene. From the cysteine through the phenylalanine, the CDR3 covers 13 amino acids. The kept DNA is CDR3 alone, 39 bases in frame from the first base.

This record belongs to a study of immune cell composition in non-small cell lung cancer (dated by TCRdb to the late 2010s). For the wider study: Histologic subtype, mainly lung adenocarcinoma or squamous cell carcinoma, was assigned on the basis of H&E together with p63, CK5, Napsin A and TTF-1 immunohistochemistry. TCR-beta sequencing from Adaptive Biotechnologies was done on a few dozen paired sets of NSCLC tumour and non-adjacent lung specimens and on over 25 tumour-only specimens. In supplementary cohort #1, which comprised 10 to 11 lung adenocarcinoma cases, paired tumour/lung TCR-beta sequencing was performed and TIL populations were generated so that tumour reactivity could be assessed. Several tumour specimens with TCR-beta data were of rare histological subtypes and were excluded from the subtype comparisons.

A two-step multiplex PCR was used to amplify TCR-beta CDR3 regions from genomic DNA, and Illumina-compatible adaptors were added in the second step. TCR-beta immunosequencing was performed on an Illumina platform as a commercial immunoSEQ service. The authors' analysis ran thus. Repertoires were summarised as Top 10 Clones, the percentage of T-cell templates from the ten most frequent sequences, and productive clonality. Productive clonality ranged from 0 to 1, with 1 indicating a monoclonal population. Tumour-associated clones were defined as sequences comprising at least 0.1% of tumour T-cell templates but absent from matched non-adjacent lung, identified via log10 scatter plots. Student's t-tests were used for two-group comparisons, ANOVA was used for stages, and linear regression was used for relationships, with analyses conducted in GraphPad Prism7 and R. TCRdb obtained this table from immuneACCESS and retained in-frame rearrangements with V and J assigned. These tables miss some clones; where compared with another copy, unresolved V genes account for less than half of the shortfall, and the remainder is unexplained. The V and J calls and clone size are taken from that table; D and trimming were inferred from the DNA. The sample records 4,500 to 6,500 clones, about two thirds of which are singletons. In total, the top ten clones hold around 10% of the sample.

On the study overall, not on this receptor specifically: Tumour-associated clones >0.5% occurred in nearly half of NSCLC cases: about 33% of adenocarcinomas versus approximately 75% of squamous carcinomas. Top 10 clone scores and productive clonality were significantly higher in lung squamous cell carcinoma than in lung adenocarcinoma tumours. The reactivity cohort contained only roughly 9 cases, and the tumour-reactive clones were not shown to have sequences in common with the dominant in vivo tumour-associated clones. Across nine to eleven adenocarcinoma cases, the maximal tumour-associated clone frequency showed a strong correlation with TIL tumour reactivity, but overall clonality showed no such correlation. Smoking pack-years did not significantly correlate with tumour TCR-beta clonality.

The receptor's source is a human donor with non-small cell lung cancer. Material for sequencing was lung tumor tissue. The chain is assembled from TRBV18 and TRBJ1-1, and 7 junctional nucleotides match TRBD1. The CDR3 protein: CASLGTVATEAFF. The DNA is as follows: TGTGCCAGCTTGGGGACAGTGGCCACTGAAGCTTTCTTT. With all but the CDR3 taken from the reference TRBV18 and TRBJ1-1 genes, the full variable domain is: NAGVMQNPRHLVRRRGQEARLRCSPMKGHSHVYWYRQLPEEGLKFMVYLQKENIIDESGMPKERFSAEFPKEGPSILRIQQVVRGDSAAYFCASLGTVATEAFFGQGTRLTVV.